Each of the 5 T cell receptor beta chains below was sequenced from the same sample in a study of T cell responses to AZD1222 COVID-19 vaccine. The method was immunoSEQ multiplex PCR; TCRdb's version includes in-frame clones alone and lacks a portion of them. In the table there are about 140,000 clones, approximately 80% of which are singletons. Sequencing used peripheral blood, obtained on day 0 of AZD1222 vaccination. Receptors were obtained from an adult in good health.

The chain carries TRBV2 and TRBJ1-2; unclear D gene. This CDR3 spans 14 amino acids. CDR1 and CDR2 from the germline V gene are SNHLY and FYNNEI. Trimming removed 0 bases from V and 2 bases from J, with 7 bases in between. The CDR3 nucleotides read TGTGCCAGCAGTGAAGCGCGGGGAAACTATGGCTACACCTTC. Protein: CASSEARGNYGYTF.

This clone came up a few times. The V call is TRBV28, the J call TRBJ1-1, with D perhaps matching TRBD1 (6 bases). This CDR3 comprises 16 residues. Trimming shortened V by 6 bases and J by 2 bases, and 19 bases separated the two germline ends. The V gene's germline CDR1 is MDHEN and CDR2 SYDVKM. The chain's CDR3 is CASSPLIGGGNTEAFF. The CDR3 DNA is TGTGCCAGCAGCCCCCTTATTGGGGGCGGAAACACTGAAGCTTTCTTT.

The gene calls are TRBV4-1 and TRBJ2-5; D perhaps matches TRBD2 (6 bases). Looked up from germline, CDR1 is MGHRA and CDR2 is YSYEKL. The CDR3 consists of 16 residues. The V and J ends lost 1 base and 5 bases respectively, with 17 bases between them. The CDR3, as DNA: TGCGCCAGCAGCCAAGGAACGGGAGATGCACGGGAGACCCAGTACTTC. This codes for CASSQGTGDARETQYF.

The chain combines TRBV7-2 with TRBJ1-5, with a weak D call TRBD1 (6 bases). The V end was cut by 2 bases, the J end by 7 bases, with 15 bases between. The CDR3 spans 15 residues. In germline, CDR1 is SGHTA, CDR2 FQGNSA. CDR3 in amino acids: CASSLTGQSTQPQHF. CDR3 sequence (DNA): TGTGCCAGCAGCTTAACTGGACAGTCGACCCAGCCCCAGCATTTT. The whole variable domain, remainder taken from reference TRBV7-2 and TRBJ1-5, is GAGVSQSPSNKVTEKGKDVELRCDPISGHTALYWYRQSLGQGLEFLIYFQGNSAPDKSGLPSDRFSAERTGGSVSTLTIQRTQQEDSAVYLCASSLTGQSTQPQHFGDGTRLSIL.

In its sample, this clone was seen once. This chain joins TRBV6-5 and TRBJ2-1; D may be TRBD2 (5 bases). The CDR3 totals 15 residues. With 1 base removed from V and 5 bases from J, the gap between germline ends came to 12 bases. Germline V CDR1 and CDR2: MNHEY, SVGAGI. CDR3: CASSYLGGRDNEQFF. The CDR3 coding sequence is TGTGCCAGCAGTTACTTGGGCGGGCGCGACAATGAGCAGTTCTTC.